One sample yielded the 18 T cell receptor beta chains listed below, sequenced in a study of blood T cell repertoires in COVID-19. Only in-frame clones appear in the TCRdb table, and some are missing; sequencing was by immunoSEQ multiplex PCR. Altogether a few hundred thousand clones are present, around three quarters being singletons, with the ten largest covering about 7.2%. The source material was peripheral blood. Receptor source: a woman aged 70-85 years with acute or convalescent COVID-19.

This sequence joins TRBV7-2 and TRBJ2-1; TRBD2 matches at 10 bases. V lost 4 bases, J lost 9 bases, and 21 bases stayed unmatched. The CDR3 sequence is 19 residues long. The germline gives CDR1 SGHTA, CDR2 FQGNSA. The CDR3 is CASSWSGMIAGGPSSEQFF. In DNA form, the CDR3 reads TGTGCCAGCAGCTGGTCGGGGATGATAGCGGGGGGCCCCTCCAGTGAGCAGTTCTTC. Full variable domain (remainder filled in from reference TRBV7-2 and TRBJ2-1): GAGVSQSPSNKVTEKGKDVELRCDPISGHTALYWYRQSLGQGLEFLIYFQGNSAPDKSGLPSDRFSAERTGGSVSTLTIQRTQQEDSAVYLCASSWSGMIAGGPSSEQFFGPGTRLTVL.

V usage is TRBV5-1 and J usage is TRBJ2-7, with a weak D call TRBD1 (5 bases). The length of the CDR3 is 12 residues. V gave up 0 bases and J gave up 8 bases, with 9 bases separating them. Germline V gives CDR1 SGHRS, CDR2 YFSETQ. The CDR3 here is CASSLEGWKQYF. The CDR3 DNA follows: TGCGCCAGCAGCTTGGAGGGGTGGAAGCAGTACTTC.

A few counts support this clone. This chain joins TRBV10-1 and TRBJ2-7; 8 bases line up with TRBD1. The V gene end was trimmed by 3 bases and the J gene end by 2 bases; junction bases not matched to a gene: 3. The germline CDR1 and CDR2 sequences are WNHNN and SYGVQD (reference sequence). The CDR3 is made up of 14 amino acids. The CDR3, as DNA: TGCGCCAGCAGTGAATGGACAGGGACCTACGAGCAGTACTTC. Translation gives CASSEWTGTYEQYF.

V usage is TRBV30 and J usage is TRBJ1-3; 8 bases fit TRBD1. The CDR3 loop spans 15 amino acids. Germline CDR1 GTSNPN, CDR2 SVGIG (reference sequence). J was trimmed by 2 bases and V by 3 bases; bases with no gene match: 6. The CDR3 sequence is CAWSRTTGAGNTIYF. The CDR3 bases are TGTGCCTGGAGCCGGACGACAGGGGCTGGAAACACCATATATTTT.

The chain uses TRBV4-1 and TRBJ1-1, with TRBD1 matching 7 bases. The length of the CDR3 is 17 residues. J lost 0 bases, V lost 4 bases, and 11 bases had no gene match. Germline CDR1 is MGHRA and CDR2 is YSYEKL. CDR3 nucleotides: TGCGCCAGCAGCCTCGACCGGGACAGTTCTATGAACACTGAAGCTTTCTTT. Translation gives CASSLDRDSSMNTEAFF.

The rearrangement uses TRBV5-1 and TRBJ2-3; TRBD2 aligns across 10 bases. This CDR3 comprises 15 residues. The germline CDR1 and CDR2 sequences are SGHRS and YFSETQ. Trimming cost V 0 bases and J 6 bases; bases outside gene matches: 4. CDR3 sequence reads: CASSLALAGADTQYF. The CDR3 coding sequence is TGCGCCAGCAGCTTGGCGCTAGCGGGGGCCGATACGCAGTATTTT. Variable domain in full (rest from reference TRBV5-1 and TRBJ2-3): KAGVTQTPRYLIKTRGQQVTLSCSPISGHRSVSWYQQTPGQGLQFLFEYFSETQRNKGNFPGRFSGRQFSNSRSEMNVSTLELGDSALYLCASSLALAGADTQYFGPGTRLTVL.

The chain links TRBV19 to TRBJ2-3; no clear D. Trimming removed 6 bases at V and 2 bases at J, with 12 bases between. Germline V gives CDR1 LNHDA, CDR2 SQIVND (reference sequence). The CDR3 runs to 14 residues. DNA for the CDR3: TGTGCCAGTAGCCACCGCGAGGCCACAGATACGCAGTATTTT. Its translation is CASSHREATDTQYF.

V is TRBV5-5 and J is TRBJ1-1, with D maybe TRBD1 (5 bases). Germline CDR1 SGHKS, CDR2 YYEKEE (reference sequence). V was shortened by 4 bases and J by 1 base, with 14 bases between the two germline ends. The CDR3 is made up of 15 amino acids. The CDR3 protein is CASSLSRVGNTEAFF. The CDR3, as DNA: TGTGCCAGCAGCCTGAGCAGGGTCGGGAACACTGAAGCTTTCTTT.

This chain links TRBV6-2 or TRBV6-3 with TRBJ1-4, with 11 bases that match TRBD1. Germline CDR1 and CDR2: MNHEY and SVGEGT. The V and J ends lost 2 bases and 6 bases, in that order; junction bases with no gene match: 5. The CDR3 runs 16 residues. This chain's CDR3 is CASSYPGQGAHEKLFF. CDR3 in DNA: TGTGCCAGCAGTTACCCTGGACAGGGGGCGCATGAAAAACTGTTTTTT.

This clone has just one count. J is TRBJ2-1 and V is TRBV9, with 7 bases fitting TRBD2. J was trimmed by 8 bases and V by 0 bases; bases with no gene match: 8. The CDR3 loop spans 15 amino acids. The germline V gene encodes CDR1 SGDLS and CDR2 YYNGEE. The chain's CDR3 is CASSVGGRGGDEQFF. The DNA for the CDR3 is TGTGCCAGCAGCGTAGGAGGGAGGGGCGGCGATGAGCAGTTCTTC. Using reference TRBV9 and TRBJ2-1 for the parts outside the CDR3, the full variable domain is DSGVTQTPKHLITATGQRVTLRCSPRSGDLSVYWYQQSLDQGLQFLIQYYNGEERAKGNILERFSAQQFPDLHSELNLSSLELGDSALYFCASSVGGRGGDEQFFGPGTRLTVL.

The chain has TRBV24-1 and TRBJ2-1; D remains unclear. V was pared by 5 bases and J by 7 bases, with 8 bases between. This CDR3 spans 12 amino acids. Germline loops: CDR1 KGHDR, CDR2 SFDVKD. For the CDR3, the DNA is TGTGCCACCAGTGGGGCAGGAAATGAGCAGTTCTTC. Translation gives CATSGAGNEQFF.

The V and J genes are TRBV9 and TRBJ2-3; 8 nucleotides match TRBD2. The CDR3 extends over 15 amino acids. The V and J ends lost 7 bases and 0 bases, in that order; junction bases with no gene match: 7. CDR1 and CDR2 (germline): SGDLS, YYNGEE. The CDR3 DNA follows: TGTGCCAGCCCCAGCGGGGGAGGTAGCACAGATACGCAGTATTTT. It is translated as CASPSGGGSTDTQYF.

This clone was recorded many times. The chain is built from TRBV27 and TRBJ2-7; D is undetermined. The CDR3 is 16 amino acids. Germline CDR1 and CDR2: MNHEY and SMNVEV (reference sequence). V was shortened by 0 bases and J by 2 bases, with 14 bases between the two germline ends. The chain's CDR3 is CASSLSLSTSAYEQYF. CDR3 sequence (DNA): TGTGCCAGCAGTTTATCCCTTTCGACATCTGCCTACGAGCAGTACTTC.

This clone appeared once. The J gene is TRBJ2-1, the V gene TRBV5-1; 7 bases fit TRBD2. The CDR3 runs to 13 residues. The junction had 4 bases not matched to a gene; V was cut back by 0 bases and J by 10 bases. Germline V gene data show CDR1 as SGHRS and CDR2 as YFSETQ. In DNA, the CDR3 is TGCGCCAGCAGCTTGGCCGTTAGCGGGGAGCAGTTCTTC. Translation gives CASSLAVSGEQFF.

This chain connects TRBV4-3 to TRBJ2-3; 8 nucleotides line up with TRBD2. J lost 5 bases, V lost 0 bases, and 7 bases had no gene match. CDR1 is LGHNA, CDR2 YSLEER, per germline. The CDR3 spans 16 residues. As DNA, the CDR3 is TGCGCCAGCAGCCAAGATATGACGGGGGGGGTAGATACGCAGTATTTT. Its protein is CASSQDMTGGVDTQYF.

V gene TRBV5-5 combines with J gene TRBJ1-2; D is unresolved. In germline, CDR1 is SGHKS, CDR2 YYEKEE (reference sequence). This CDR3 is 14 amino acids long. The V end lost 0 bases, the J end lost 3 bases, and 9 bases lay between the germline ends. This CDR3 reads CASSLGAAHYGYTF. CDR3 coding DNA: TGTGCCAGCAGCTTGGGGGCAGCCCACTATGGCTACACCTTC. Using reference TRBV5-5 and TRBJ1-2 for the parts outside the CDR3, the full variable domain is DAGVTQSPTHLIKTRGQQVTLRCSPISGHKSVSWYQQVLGQGPQFIFQYYEKEERGRGNFPDRFSARQFPNYSSELNVNALLLGDSALYLCASSLGAAHYGYTFGSGTRLTVV.

This clone was seen at least ten times. The chain carries TRBV5-4 and TRBJ1-2, with 9 bases matching TRBD1. CDR1 SGHNT and CDR2 YYREEE come from the germline V gene (reference sequence). Trimming cost V 2 bases and J 3 bases; bases outside gene matches: 8. This CDR3 has 16 amino acids. The CDR3 DNA sequence: TGTGCCAGCAGCTTAGGGCGGGGACAGGGAGACTATGGCTACACCTTC. This gives the protein CASSLGRGQGDYGYTF.

V is TRBV5-1 and J is TRBJ2-1, with 8 bases aligning to TRBD2. CDR1 is SGHRS and CDR2 is YFSETQ in the germline V gene. V lost 4 bases, J lost 4 bases, and 16 bases stayed unmatched. The CDR3 totals 18 residues. The CDR3 region is CASSPGGGSGGTYNEQFF. In DNA form, the CDR3 reads TGCGCCAGCAGCCCCGGGGGTGGGAGCGGGGGCACTTACAATGAGCAGTTCTTC.